The table lists the clone carrying this T cell receptor (beta chain) with a few counts. Its matching antigen is unknown. The data were obtained in a study of blood T cells in healthy people across ages. Using a J-beta primer mix together with a sample-barcoded 5' primer, a second PCR was run for about 7 to 12 cycles. TCRdb re-called the 5' RACE reads with MiXCR, one entry per CDR3 protein. The table includes approximately 830,000 distinct CDR3 sequences, approximately 59% detected once. Losses at the gene ends were 4 bases for V and 1 base for J; bases not matched to a gene: 8. The length of the CDR3 is 16 residues. The V gene's germline CDR1 is SGHRS and CDR2 YFSETQ. General study results and limits: Per million T cells, TCR beta diversity dropped about linearly as age rose. Both higher diversity and more naive CD4+ cells marked long-lived donors when set against aged donors. A strong correlation was seen between TCR beta diversity and naive T cell percentage. Diversity estimated from one million T cells was considered an underestimate.

The receptor comes from a man younger than 45 in good health. The chain has TRBV5-1 and TRBJ2-4, with 7 nucleotides matching TRBD2. Source material: blood. This chain's CDR3 is CASSRGSLGAKNIQYF. The CDR3 coding sequence is TGCGCCAGCAGCCGCGGGAGTTTAGGGGCCAAAAACATTCAGTACTTC. The full variable domain, its missing parts supplied by reference TRBV5-1 and TRBJ2-4, is KAGVTQTPRYLIKTRGQQVTLSCSPISGHRSVSWYQQTPGQGLQFLFEYFSETQRNKGNFPGRFSGRQFSNSRSEMNVSTLELGDSALYLCASSRGSLGAKNIQYFGAGTRLSVL.